Each of the 14 T cell receptor beta chains below was sequenced from the same sample in a study of OX40 agonist ivuxolimab in advanced cancers. The repertoire was sequenced with immunoSEQ multiplex PCR; TCRdb's copy has only in-frame clones and lacks some. Of about 48,000 clones detected, approximately 88% appear once; the ten largest clones hold about 1.1%. The sample consisted of CD4+ or CD8+ T cells sorted from blood, taken in a trial of the OX40 agonist ivuxolimab. Receptors were obtained from an adult with an advanced solid tumor such as melanoma, head and neck, liver or kidney cancer.

The rearrangement uses TRBV11-3 and TRBJ2-7; D tentatively fits TRBD1 or TRBD2 (6 bases each). CDR1 is SGHNT and CDR2 is YENEEA in the germline V gene. The V end was cut by 0 bases, the J end by 7 bases, with 10 bases between. The CDR3 sequence is 13 residues long. CDR3 loop: CASSLDRGREQYF. CDR3 nucleotides: TGTGCCAGCAGCTTAGATCGGGGGCGGGAGCAGTACTTC. The variable domain in full, with the rest retrieved from reference TRBV11-3 and TRBJ2-7, is EAGVVQSPRYKIIEKKQPVAFWCNPISGHNTLYWYLQNLGQGPELLIRYENEEAVDDSQLPKDRFSAERLKGVDSTLKIQPAELGDSAVYLCASSLDRGREQYFGPGTRLTVT.

The chain has TRBV9 and TRBJ2-3; 9 bases are a match to TRBD2. Per the germline V gene, CDR1 is SGDLS and CDR2 is YYNGEE. This CDR3 region has 16 residues. V was clipped by 4 bases and J by 2 bases; unmatched bases: 8. CDR3 residues: CASSPRGGGFTDTQYF. DNA for the CDR3: TGTGCCAGCAGCCCTCGCGGGGGGGGGTTCACAGATACGCAGTATTTT.

This clone appeared once. The chain has TRBV5-4 and TRBJ2-7, with D perhaps matching TRBD1 or TRBD2 (5 bases each). Germline CDR1 and CDR2: SGHNT and YYREEE (reference sequence). CDR3 length: 15 amino acids. The V end lost 0 bases, the J end lost 0 bases, and 10 bases lay between the germline ends. The DNA for the CDR3 is TGTGCCAGCAGCTTGGCCGGGACGGTCTCCTACGAGCAGTACTTC. This sequence encodes CASSLAGTVSYEQYF.

This chain connects TRBV19 to TRBJ1-2; unclear D gene. This CDR3 is 14 amino acids long. CDR1 LNHDA and CDR2 SQIVND come from the germline V gene (reference sequence). Trimming took 5 bases from V and 8 from J, leaving 18 bases between them. The CDR3 region has the DNA TGTGCCAGTAGTCAACTTGACACCAGAAGAGGCTACACCTTC. Its protein is CASSQLDTRRGYTF.

The rearrangement joins TRBV27 to TRBJ2-7; TRBD2 matches 7 bases. V shed 2 bases, J shed 7 bases, and the junction held 17 bases outside the gene matches. CDR1 and CDR2 from the germline V gene are MNHEY and SMNVEV (reference sequence). This CDR3 comprises 17 residues. Written as DNA, the CDR3 is TGTGCCAGCAGTTTACAAACCCTAACCGGGGACTACGAAGAGCAGTACTTC. This translates into CASSLQTLTGDYEEQYF.

This chain joins TRBV6-5 and TRBJ2-7; D is undetermined. V was trimmed by 1 base and J by 3 bases, leaving 4 bases between them. The CDR3 is 12 amino acids. Germline CDR1 and CDR2: MNHEY and SVGAGI. Here the CDR3 reads CASSYFIYEQYF. The CDR3, as DNA: TGTGCCAGCAGTTACTTTATCTACGAGCAGTACTTC.

This chain connects TRBV7-3 to TRBJ1-1, with D perhaps matching TRBD1 (5 bases). Trimming cost V 3 bases and J 4 bases, with 9 bases left between them. This CDR3 comprises 13 residues. The V gene's germline CDR1 is SGHTA and CDR2 FQGTGA. CDR3 bases: TGTGCCAGCAGCTTTTCAGGGAGCACTGAAGCTTTCTTT. It translates to CASSFSGSTEAFF. Looking up the rest from reference TRBV7-3 and TRBJ1-1 gives the full variable domain: GAGVSQTPSNKVTEKGKYVELRCDPISGHTALYWYRQSLGQGPEFLIYFQGTGAADDSGLPNDRFFAVRPEGSVSTLKIQRTERGDSAVYLCASSFSGSTEAFFGQGTRLTVV.

The rearrangement joins TRBV30 to TRBJ1-3; tentatively, D is TRBD1 (5 bases). Deletions cut 0 bases from V and 0 bases from J, with 6 bases between. The CDR3 has 14 amino acids. Germline V gene lookup returns CDR1 GTSNPN and CDR2 SVGIG (reference sequence). CDR3 DNA: TGTGCCTGGAGTGTGGGGGGCTCTGGAAACACCATATATTTT. It encodes CAWSVGGSGNTIYF. The complete variable domain, with remaining parts taken from reference TRBV30 and TRBJ1-3, reads SQTIHQWPATLVQPVGSPLSLECTVEGTSNPNLYWYRQAAGRGLQLLFYSVGIGQISSEVPQNLSASRPQDRQFILSSKKLLLSDSGFYLCAWSVGGSGNTIYFGEGSWLTVV.

This sequence joins TRBV2 and TRBJ1-3; D is uncertain. Trimming took off 7 bases at V and 0 bases at J, with 16 bases between the two ends. CDR3 length equals 16 residues. The V gene's germline CDR1 is SNHLY and CDR2 FYNNEI. The CDR3 loop reads CASKKAPSLSGNTIYF. The CDR3 coding sequence is TGTGCCAGCAAAAAAGCGCCTTCCCTCTCTGGAAACACCATATATTTT.

The V call is TRBV29-1, the J call TRBJ1-2; no clear D gene. The CDR3 length is 12 residues. Germline assignment: CDR1 SQVTM and CDR2 ANQGSEA. Trimming took 4 bases from V and 3 from J, leaving 9 bases between them. CDR3 in amino acids: CSVVSSDYGYTF. Here the CDR3 DNA reads TGCAGCGTTGTTAGCTCGGACTATGGCTACACCTTC.

The chain combines TRBV19 with TRBJ2-3, with 7 nucleotides matching TRBD2. Germline values: CDR1 LNHDA, CDR2 SQIVND (reference sequence). J gave up 2 bases and V 6 bases, and 11 bases lay outside the gene matches. There are 16 residues in the CDR3. The CDR3 nucleotides read TGTGCCAGTAGCTTGTCGCGGGGGATTTCCACAGATACGCAGTATTTT. It encodes CASSLSRGISTDTQYF. Full variable domain (missing parts from reference TRBV19 and TRBJ2-3): DGGITQSPKYLFRKEGQNVTLSCEQNLNHDAMYWYRQDPGQGLRLIYYSQIVNDFQKGDIAEGYSVSREKKESFPLTVTSAQKNPTAFYLCASSLSRGISTDTQYFGPGTRLTVL.

This clone was recorded a few times. The rearrangement uses TRBV11-2 and TRBJ1-1; maybe TRBD1 (5 bases). There are 16 residues in the CDR3. Trimming took 6 bases from V and 2 from J, leaving 19 bases between them. In germline, CDR1 is SGHAT, CDR2 FQNNGV. CDR3 region: CASRMWGINRNTEAFF. The CDR3 bases are TGTGCCAGCAGGATGTGGGGGATAAATAGAAACACTGAAGCTTTCTTT. The entire variable domain, with the rest obtained from reference TRBV11-2 and TRBJ1-1, is as follows: EAGVAQSPRYKIIEKRQSVAFWCNPISGHATLYWYQQILGQGPKLLIQFQNNGVVDDSQLPKDRFSAERLKGVDSTLKIQPAKLEDSAVYLCASRMWGINRNTEAFFGQGTRLTVV.

The chain joins TRBV28 to TRBJ2-7; 7 nucleotides match TRBD1. The CDR3 has 15 amino acids. J lost 6 bases, V lost 5 bases, and 13 bases had no gene match. From germline, CDR1 is MDHEN and CDR2 SYDVKM. The CDR3 loop is CASSPITGVVAEQYF. CDR3 nucleotide sequence: TGTGCCAGCAGTCCGATAACAGGGGTCGTTGCCGAGCAGTACTTC.

This clone was found a few times. The chain is built from TRBV23-1 and TRBJ1-5; D gene ambiguous. TRBV23-1 is filed as an ORF, its function uncertain. The CDR3 sequence is 10 residues long. V lost 11 bases and J lost 6, with 8 bases in between. The CDR3 nucleotides read TGCGCCCCGCTGCTTCAGCCCCAGCATTTT. It translates to CAPLLQPQHF.